Following are 13 T cell receptor beta chains from one sample sequenced in a study of T cell responses to AZD1222 COVID-19 vaccine. Using immunoSEQ multiplex PCR, the repertoire was profiled, and TCRdb retains in-frame clones only, with some absent. The sample comprises about 55,000 clones, more than 80% of which are singletons, and approximately 2% rests with the top ten. Sequenced material: peripheral blood, taken on day 0 of AZD1222 vaccination. The receptors come from an adult in good health.

V and J are TRBV6-5 and TRBJ1-1, with 7 positions matching TRBD1. The germline V gene has CDR1 MNHEY and CDR2 SVGAGI. There are 14 residues in the CDR3. The J segment lost 7 bases and the V segment lost 7 bases, leaving 12 bases of the junction unmatched. The CDR3 coding sequence is TGTGCCAGCATTGGGCAGGACAGGCTGGGTGAAGCTTTCTTT. This encodes CASIGQDRLGEAFF.

CDR3 loop: CASSLNSGLNYGYTF. The CDR3 DNA reads as TGTGCCAGCAGTTTAAATTCAGGGCTTAACTATGGCTACACCTTC. The chain couples TRBV28 to TRBJ1-2; the D gene is possibly TRBD1 (5 bases). The CDR3 length is 15 residues. Trimming left V 2 bases short and J 1 base short, with 11 bases between. Germline loops: CDR1 MDHEN, CDR2 SYDVKM.

The chain employs TRBV11-3 and TRBJ2-7; a weak D match, TRBD1 (5 bases). Germline V CDR1 and CDR2: SGHNT, YENEEA. CDR3 size: 13 residues. The V end was cut by 2 bases, the J end by 1 base, with 6 bases between. The CDR3, as DNA: TGTGCCAGCAGCTTACAGGGTTCCTACGAGCAGTACTTC. Its translation: CASSLQGSYEQYF.

V and J are TRBV28 and TRBJ1-5; possibly TRBD1 for D (6 bases). V was pared by 3 bases and J by 2 bases, with 17 bases between. The CDR3 runs 17 residues. Germline V CDR1 and CDR2: MDHEN, SYDVKM. CDR3 DNA sequence: TGTGCCAGCAGTTTTAGCGGGGGCCCGGGGGGCAATCAGCCCCAGCATTTT. This gives the protein CASSFSGGPGGNQPQHF.

The rearrangement uses TRBV7-2 and TRBJ1-5; TRBD1 might be the D (5 bases). The CDR3 is made up of 17 amino acids. Germline lookup yields CDR1 SGHTA and CDR2 FQGNSA. Trimming pared 0 bases from V and 7 bases from J, leaving 19 bases between. This chain's CDR3 is CASSLAAGRGGNQPQHF. The CDR3 DNA follows: TGTGCCAGCAGCTTAGCGGCAGGTCGGGGGGGGAACCAGCCCCAGCATTTT. The full variable domain, its missing parts supplied by reference TRBV7-2 and TRBJ1-5, is GAGVSQSPSNKVTEKGKDVELRCDPISGHTALYWYRQSLGQGLEFLIYFQGNSAPDKSGLPSDRFSAERTGGSVSTLTIQRTQQEDSAVYLCASSLAAGRGGNQPQHFGDGTRLSIL.

This chain links TRBV11-2 with TRBJ1-1; D is undetermined. Trimming cost V 2 bases and J 1 base, with 8 bases left between them. The CDR3 is 14 residues long. Per germline, CDR1 SGHAT and CDR2 FQNNGV. The CDR3 DNA sequence: TGTGCCAGCAGCTTAATCAGTGCGAACACTGAAGCTTTCTTT. Its protein is CASSLISANTEAFF.

Only one count was recorded for this clone. The rearrangement joins TRBV9 to TRBJ2-7, with D tentatively TRBD2 (6 bases). The CDR3 spans 17 residues. The germline CDR1 and CDR2 sequences are SGDLS and YYNGEE. V dropped 2 bases and J dropped 2 bases, with 20 bases sitting between them. CDR3 region: CASSVGLERITPYEQYF. The CDR3, as DNA: TGTGCCAGCAGCGTGGGACTTGAGAGAATTACGCCCTACGAGCAGTACTTC.

The J gene is TRBJ2-1, the V gene TRBV5-1, with D possibly matching TRBD2 (6 bases). The V end lost 1 base, the J end lost 6 bases, and 14 bases lay between the germline ends. The germline CDR1 and CDR2 sequences are SGHRS and YFSETQ. CDR3 length: 15 amino acids. The CDR3 spells CASSLRRDSLNEQFF. The CDR3 coding sequence is TGCGCCAGCAGCTTGCGGCGGGATTCCCTCAATGAGCAGTTCTTC.

The rearrangement uses TRBV6-5 and TRBJ1-4; perhaps TRBD1 as D (6 bases). Germline V gene lookup returns CDR1 MNHEY and CDR2 SVGAGI. The CDR3 is made up of 15 amino acids. The V end was cut by 6 bases, the J end by 3 bases, with 14 bases between. Written as DNA, the CDR3 is TGTGCCAGCAGGGCGCGGGGGGGGCCTAATGAAAAACTGTTTTTT. Its protein is CASRARGGPNEKLFF.

For the CDR3, the DNA is TGTGCCAGCAGTACCCCTGGAGGCCCGAACACTGAAGCTTTCTTT. Translation: CASSTPGGPNTEAFF. V is TRBV28 and J is TRBJ1-1; D unclear. Germline loops: CDR1 MDHEN, CDR2 SYDVKM. The ends were cut back, 5 bases at V and 1 base at J, with 14 bases in the middle. The CDR3 runs 15 residues.

The genes are TRBV7-6 and TRBJ1-5, with D maybe TRBD1 (6 bases). Germline V CDR1 and CDR2: SGHVS, FNYEAQ. The length of the CDR3 is 14 residues. Trimming took off 0 bases at V and 5 bases at J, with 8 bases between the two ends. The CDR3 nucleotides are TGTGCCAGCAGCTTAGCGGGGGGCGATCAGCCCCAGCATTTT. This codes for CASSLAGGDQPQHF.

This clone has just a few counts. The rearrangement uses TRBV28 and TRBJ2-5; 8 bases align to TRBD2. The V gene's germline CDR1 is MDHEN and CDR2 SYDVKM. Unmatched junction bases numbered 9, after V lost 5 bases and J lost 4 bases. The length of the CDR3 is 15 residues. The CDR3 nucleotides read TGTGCCAGCAGTCCCGCCGGGGGGGTACGAGAGACCCAGTACTTC. Amino acid sequence: CASSPAGGVRETQYF.

This clone was found a few times. The genes are TRBV2 and TRBJ1-5; unclear D gene. Germline V gene sequence: CDR1 SNHLY, CDR2 FYNNEI. This CDR3 contains 14 residues. Trimming pared 4 bases from V and 3 bases from J, leaving 10 bases between. CDR3 residues: CASSVSQTNQPQHF. Here the CDR3 DNA reads TGTGCCAGCAGTGTTTCACAGACCAATCAGCCCCAGCATTTT. Looking up the rest from reference TRBV2 and TRBJ1-5 gives the full variable domain: EPEVTQTPSHQVTQMGQEVILRCVPISNHLYFYWYRQILGQKVEFLVSFYNNEISEKSEIFDDQFSVERPDGSNFTLKIRSTKLEDSAMYFCASSVSQTNQPQHFGDGTRLSIL.